This T cell receptor beta chain was identified during a study of T-cell memory formation after mild COVID-19. The overall study: TCR clusters mostly belonged to single donors.

Germline V gene sequence: CDR1 MNHEY, CDR2 SVGEGT. This CDR3 contains 14 residues. J gave up 8 bases and V 0 bases, and 6 bases lay outside the gene matches. TCRdb used MiXCR to reprocess the 5' RACE reads, holding one entry per CDR3 protein. The sample lists nearly 350,000 distinct CDR3 sequences, around 13% occurring once. The sample consisted of PBMCs or a T cell subset sorted from them (not recorded which). The clonotype comes from a man between 18 and 29 years old who had mild COVID-19 (a few samples of this study predate the infection). Cell type and time point are not known. This rearrangement joins TRBV6-2 or TRBV6-3 to TRBJ1-2, with TRBD1 matching over 7 bases. Here the CDR3 reads CASSYSRQGGGYTF. The DNA for the CDR3 is TGTGCCAGCAGTTACTCCCGACAGGGAGGCGGCTACACCTTC.